A selection of T cell receptor beta chains follows, all from one sample in a study of blood T cell repertoires in COVID-19. Method: immunoSEQ multiplex PCR; TCRdb's copy keeps in-frame clones and lacks some. Here the sample spans about 88,000 clones, around nine tenths being singletons. Sequencing was carried out using peripheral blood. Source of these receptors: a woman at least 80 years old with acute or convalescent COVID-19. The CDR3 runs from the conserved cysteine through the conserved F or W. The D gene is left open where the match is weak. Where a row states a size, it is once, few, many or the class of an expanded clone; other rows omit it.

size: NA; J: TRBJ2-2; V: TRBV28; length: 15; D: TRBD2; CDR3: CASLLAGGWAGELFF; DNA: TGTGCCAGCCTCCTAGCGGGAGGGTGGGCCGGGGAGCTGTTTTTT
size: once; J: TRBJ1-1; V: TRBV18; length: 14; D: NA; CDR3: CASSPATVNTEAFF; DNA: TGTGCCAGCTCACCGGCGACAGTGAACACTGAAGCTTTCTTT
size: NA; J: TRBJ1-1; V: TRBV3-1/TRBV3-2; length: 13; D: NA; CDR3: CASSQGLVAEAFF; DNA: TGTGCCAGCAGCCAGGGCTTGGTGGCTGAAGCTTTCTTT
size: NA; J: TRBJ2-1; V: TRBV7-2; length: 18; D: NA; CDR3: CASSNGGGWIGSYNEQFF; DNA: TGTGCCAGCAGCAACGGTGGAGGGTGGATTGGCTCCTACAATGAGCAGTTCTTC
size: NA; J: TRBJ1-6; V: TRBV30; length: 21; D: TRBD1; CDR3: CAWSERGTGFIPSSYNSPLHF; DNA: TGTGCCTGGAGTGAGAGAGGGACAGGGTTTATTCCAAGCTCCTATAATTCACCCCTCCACTTT
size: NA; J: TRBJ1-2; V: TRBV5-1; length: 13; D: NA; CDR3: CASSLPDYYGYTF; DNA: TGCGCCAGCAGCTTGCCAGATTACTATGGCTACACCTTC
size: NA; J: TRBJ1-1; V: TRBV12-5; length: 18; D: TRBD1; CDR3: CASGLTLRQGGENTEAFF; DNA: TGTGCTAGTGGTTTGACCTTAAGACAGGGCGGGGAGAACACTGAAGCTTTCTTT
size: once; J: TRBJ2-7; V: TRBV27; length: 15; D: NA; CDR3: CASSLSGRKPYEQYF; DNA: TGTGCCAGCAGTTTATCGGGGAGAAAACCTTACGAGCAGTACTTC
size: NA; J: TRBJ1-1; V: TRBV6-5; length: 15; D: NA; CDR3: CASSYWGFQGTEAFF; DNA: TGTGCCAGCAGTTACTGGGGTTTCCAGGGCACTGAAGCTTTCTTT
size: NA; J: TRBJ2-1; V: TRBV18; length: 15; D: NA; CDR3: CASSPGQRPYNEQFF; DNA: TGTGCCAGCTCACCGGGGCAGCGCCCCTACAATGAGCAGTTCTTC
size: NA; J: TRBJ2-1; V: TRBV5-1; length: 16; D: TRBD2; CDR3: CASSLEIAGGRHEQFF; DNA: TGCGCCAGCAGCTTGGAGATAGCGGGGGGGCGCCATGAGCAGTTCTTC
size: NA; J: TRBJ1-5; V: TRBV6-1; length: 15; D: NA; CDR3: CASSESPGINQPQHF; DNA: TGTGCCAGCAGTGAATCCCCAGGAATAAATCAGCCCCAGCATTTT
size: NA; J: TRBJ2-5; V: TRBV10-3; length: 14; D: TRBD2; CDR3: CAISDLAEEETQYF; DNA: TGTGCCATCAGTGATCTAGCGGAAGAAGAGACCCAGTACTTC
size: NA; J: TRBJ1-1; V: TRBV7-2; length: 15; D: NA; CDR3: CASSLSLGGTTEAFF; DNA: TGTGCCAGCAGCTTATCTTTGGGGGGGACAACTGAAGCTTTCTTT
size: NA; J: TRBJ1-4; V: TRBV30; length: 13; D: NA; CDR3: CAWNPLGIEKLFF; DNA: TGTGCCTGGAACCCACTGGGCATTGAAAAACTGTTTTTT
size: NA; J: TRBJ2-3; V: TRBV5-1; length: 13; D: NA; CDR3: CASSLERRATQYF; DNA: TGCGCCAGCAGCTTAGAGCGGAGGGCTACGCAGTATTTT
size: NA; J: TRBJ1-1; V: TRBV3-1/TRBV3-2; length: 10; D: NA; CDR3: CASSNTEAFF; DNA: TGTGCCAGTAGTAACACTGAAGCTTTCTTT
size: once; J: TRBJ2-1; V: TRBV5-8; length: 14; D: NA; CDR3: CASSLWSSYNEQFF; DNA: TGTGCCAGCAGCTTGTGGAGCTCCTACAATGAGCAGTTCTTC
size: NA; J: TRBJ2-7; V: TRBV20-1; length: 11; D: NA; CDR3: CSAMSFNEQYF; DNA: TGCAGTGCTATGAGTTTCAACGAGCAGTACTTC
size: NA; J: TRBJ1-1; V: TRBV6-5; length: 13; D: NA; CDR3: CASSYQGDTEAFF; DNA: TGTGCCAGCAGTTATCAGGGTGACACTGAAGCTTTCTTT
size: NA; J: TRBJ1-3; V: TRBV4-3; length: 15; D: NA; CDR3: CASSPRTDTKNTIYF; DNA: TGCGCCAGCAGCCCACGGACAGATACGAAAAACACCATATATTTT
size: NA; J: TRBJ2-5; V: TRBV2; length: 16; D: TRBD2; CDR3: CASSPRGLAGAKTQYF; DNA: TGTGCCAGCAGTCCCCGGGGACTAGCGGGGGCCAAGACCCAGTACTTC
size: once; J: TRBJ1-1; V: TRBV11-2; length: 15; D: NA; CDR3: CASSNLGQRNTEAFF; DNA: TGTGCCAGCAGCAATCTGGGACAACGGAACACTGAAGCTTTCTTT
size: NA; J: TRBJ2-1; V: TRBV19; length: 14; D: TRBD1; CDR3: CASSMGQPYNEQFF; DNA: TGTGCCAGTAGTATGGGACAGCCTTACAATGAGCAGTTCTTC
size: NA; J: TRBJ2-1; V: TRBV28; length: 16; D: NA; CDR3: CASSTPLEGRGNEQFF; DNA: TGTGCCAGCAGTACCCCCCTAGAGGGCAGGGGAAATGAGCAGTTCTTC
size: NA; J: TRBJ2-5; V: TRBV29-1; length: 12; D: NA; CDR3: CSVVSGSETQYF; DNA: TGCAGCGTTGTCTCGGGATCGGAGACCCAGTACTTC
size: NA; J: TRBJ2-7; V: TRBV7-3; length: 15; D: NA; CDR3: CASSLAGDAPYEQYF; DNA: TGTGCCAGCAGCTTGGCAGGGGATGCCCCCTACGAGCAGTACTTC
size: NA; J: TRBJ1-5; V: TRBV6-6; length: 15; D: NA; CDR3: CASSYSGGGNQPQHF; DNA: TGTGCCAGCAGTTACTCCGGGGGGGGCAATCAGCCCCAGCATTTT
size: NA; J: TRBJ1-5; V: TRBV9; length: 15; D: NA; CDR3: CASSVSGVTNQPQHF; DNA: TGTGCCAGCAGCGTTTCCGGGGTTACGAATCAGCCCCAGCATTTT
size: NA; J: TRBJ1-1; V: TRBV2; length: 14; D: NA; CDR3: CARGGRGLNTEAFF; DNA: TGTGCCAGGGGAGGAAGGGGATTGAACACTGAAGCTTTCTTT
size: NA; J: TRBJ1-5; V: TRBV3-1/TRBV3-2; length: 18; D: NA; CDR3: CASSQGGLGDTRNQPQHF; DNA: TGTGCCAGCAGCCAAGGGGGGTTGGGGGACACACGCAATCAGCCCCAGCATTTT
size: NA; J: TRBJ1-2; V: TRBV18; length: 15; D: NA; CDR3: CASSPVGGAQYGYTF; DNA: TGTGCCAGCTCACCAGTCGGCGGGGCACAATATGGCTACACCTTC
size: NA; J: TRBJ2-7; V: TRBV11-3; length: 14; D: NA; CDR3: CASSLDSSTYEQYF; DNA: TGTGCCAGCAGCTTAGATAGCAGTACCTACGAGCAGTACTTC
size: NA; J: TRBJ2-5; V: TRBV28; length: 16; D: NA; CDR3: CASSLLRGGSQETQYF; DNA: TGTGCCAGCAGTTTATTGAGGGGGGGCTCACAAGAGACCCAGTACTTC
size: NA; J: TRBJ1-1; V: TRBV7-2; length: 15; D: NA; CDR3: CASSLYGRGSAEAFF; DNA: TGTGCCAGCAGCTTATATGGTCGCGGGTCGGCTGAAGCTTTCTTT
size: NA; J: TRBJ1-2; V: TRBV5-4; length: 12; D: NA; CDR3: CAVGSPNYGYTF; DNA: TGTGCAGTGGGGAGTCCTAACTATGGCTACACCTTC
size: once; J: TRBJ1-1; V: TRBV2; length: 12; D: TRBD1; CDR3: CASRAGGTEAFF; DNA: TGTGCCAGCAGAGCAGGGGGCACTGAAGCTTTCTTT
size: NA; J: TRBJ2-1; V: TRBV18; length: 18; D: TRBD2; CDR3: CASSPSVAGGPSYNEQFF; DNA: TGTGCCAGCTCACCTTCGGTAGCGGGAGGGCCCTCCTACAATGAGCAGTTCTTC
size: NA; J: TRBJ2-7; V: TRBV11-2; length: 17; D: TRBD2; CDR3: CASSLTQTSASSYEQYF; DNA: TGTGCCAGCAGCTTAACCCAAACTAGCGCGAGCTCCTACGAGCAGTACTTC
size: NA; J: TRBJ1-5; V: TRBV7-8; length: 13; D: NA; CDR3: CASGGAADQPQHF; DNA: TGTGCCAGTGGGGGCGCTGCCGATCAGCCCCAGCATTTT
size: NA; J: TRBJ2-1; V: TRBV5-1; length: 15; D: NA; CDR3: CASSLQRGGGNEQFF; DNA: TGCGCCAGCAGCTTGCAGAGGGGGGGAGGCAATGAGCAGTTCTTC
size: few; J: TRBJ2-7; V: TRBV11-2; length: 12; D: NA; CDR3: CASSTGSYEQYF; DNA: TGTGCCAGCAGTACAGGGTCCTACGAGCAGTACTTC
size: NA; J: TRBJ2-7; V: TRBV18; length: 16; D: TRBD1; CDR3: CASSPLPGGNPYEQYF; DNA: TGTGCCAGCTCACCACTTCCAGGGGGCAACCCCTACGAGCAGTACTTC
size: NA; J: TRBJ2-5; V: TRBV5-1; length: 14; D: NA; CDR3: CASSEVGGIETQYF; DNA: TGCGCCAGCAGCGAAGTTGGGGGCATAGAGACCCAGTACTTC
size: NA; J: TRBJ2-5; V: TRBV19; length: 14; D: NA; CDR3: CASSVRDIGETQYF; DNA: TGTGCCAGTAGTGTCAGGGACATTGGGGAGACCCAGTACTTC
size: NA; J: TRBJ1-3; V: TRBV9; length: 15; D: TRBD1; CDR3: CASGNRRQGGNTIYF; DNA: TGTGCCAGCGGGAATAGACGACAGGGGGGAAACACCATATATTTT
size: NA; J: TRBJ1-5; V: TRBV10-3; length: 14; D: NA; CDR3: CAISESAPNQPQHF; DNA: TGTGCCATCAGTGAGTCAGCACCTAATCAGCCCCAGCATTTT
size: NA; J: TRBJ2-3; V: TRBV7-3; length: 18; D: NA; CDR3: CASSPTGPESLFTDTQYF; DNA: TGTGCCAGCAGCCCTACGGGTCCTGAATCCCTTTTCACAGATACGCAGTATTTT
size: NA; J: TRBJ2-2; V: TRBV5-1; length: 12; D: NA; CDR3: CASSQNTGELFF; DNA: TGCGCCAGCAGCCAGAACACCGGGGAGCTGTTTTTT
size: NA; J: TRBJ1-2; V: TRBV9; length: 14; D: TRBD1; CDR3: CASSATTGGYGYTF; DNA: TGTGCCAGCAGCGCCACAACAGGGGGCTATGGCTACACCTTC
size: once; J: TRBJ2-3; V: TRBV7-2; length: 15; D: NA; CDR3: CASSLGFARTDTQYF; DNA: TGTGCCAGCAGCTTGGGCTTCGCCCGCACAGATACGCAGTATTTT
size: NA; J: TRBJ1-2; V: TRBV12-3/TRBV12-4; length: 13; D: NA; CDR3: CASLSGVIKGYTF; DNA: TGTGCCAGCTTGTCAGGGGTGATTAAAGGCTACACCTTC
size: NA; J: TRBJ1-4; V: TRBV6-5; length: 14; D: TRBD1; CDR3: CASMVSGGNEKLFF; DNA: TGTGCCAGCATGGTGTCAGGGGGGAATGAAAAACTGTTTTTT
size: NA; J: TRBJ1-3; V: TRBV27; length: 13; D: NA; CDR3: CARRTYSGNTIYF; DNA: TGTGCCAGGAGAACCTACTCTGGAAACACCATATATTTT
size: NA; J: TRBJ1-6; V: TRBV9; length: 16; D: NA; CDR3: CASSVSWGRHNSPLHF; DNA: TGTGCCAGCAGCGTAAGTTGGGGCCGCCATAATTCACCCCTCCACTTT
size: NA; J: TRBJ1-2; V: TRBV29-1; length: 11; D: TRBD1; CDR3: CSVTGVDGYTF; DNA: TGCAGCGTGACAGGGGTGGATGGCTACACCTTC
size: NA; J: TRBJ2-4; V: TRBV7-2; length: 14; D: NA; CDR3: CASSKDTAKNIQYF; DNA: TGTGCCAGCAGCAAGGACACAGCCAAAAACATTCAGTACTTC
size: once; J: TRBJ1-6; V: TRBV4-3; length: 18; D: TRBD1; CDR3: CASSQDETGIAFNSPLHF; DNA: TGCGCCAGCAGCCAAGATGAGACAGGGATCGCATTTAATTCACCCCTCCACTTT
size: NA; J: TRBJ2-7; V: TRBV4-3; length: 16; D: TRBD2; CDR3: CASSQTGLAGGSEQYF; DNA: TGCGCCAGCAGCCAAACGGGACTAGCGGGTGGAAGCGAGCAGTACTTC